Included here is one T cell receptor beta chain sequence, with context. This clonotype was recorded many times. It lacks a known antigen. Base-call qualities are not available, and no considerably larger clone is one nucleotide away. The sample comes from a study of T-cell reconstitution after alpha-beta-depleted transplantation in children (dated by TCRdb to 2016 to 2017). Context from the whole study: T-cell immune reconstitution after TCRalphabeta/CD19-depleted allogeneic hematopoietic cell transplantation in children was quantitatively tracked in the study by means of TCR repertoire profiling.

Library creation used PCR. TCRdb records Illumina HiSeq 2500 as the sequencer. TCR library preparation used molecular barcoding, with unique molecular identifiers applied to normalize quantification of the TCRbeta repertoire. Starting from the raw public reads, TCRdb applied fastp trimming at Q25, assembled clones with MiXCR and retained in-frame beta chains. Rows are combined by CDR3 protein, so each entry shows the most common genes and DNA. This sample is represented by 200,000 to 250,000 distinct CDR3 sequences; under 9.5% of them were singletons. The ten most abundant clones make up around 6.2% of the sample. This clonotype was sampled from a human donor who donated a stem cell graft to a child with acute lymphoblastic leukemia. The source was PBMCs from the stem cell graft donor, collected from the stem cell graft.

The CDR3 amino acid sequence is: CASSTGTVTGELFF. The sequence in DNA is TGTGCCAGCAGTACTGGGACAGTCACCGGGGAGCTGTTTTTT. The rearrangement joined TRBV27 to TRBJ2-2, and TRBD1 matches 7 of the central bases. CDR1 MNHEY and CDR2 SMNVEV were looked up in the germline V gene (reference sequence). V loses 5 bases at its end and J loses 4 bases; junction bases beyond the gene matches: 4. The CDR3 numbers 14 residues from cysteine through phenylalanine. Only the CDR3 part of the read is kept: 42 bases, read in frame from the first base.